The next 8 T cell receptor beta chains were all read from a single sample in a study of technical replicates of blood from several donors. Using immunoSEQ multiplex PCR, the repertoire was profiled, and TCRdb retains in-frame clones only, with some absent. Of some 80,000 clones in the sample, more than 80% were seen once. Material for sequencing was T cells isolated from PBMCs. All receptors come from a human donor in good health.

V is TRBV5-6 and J is TRBJ2-5, with 9 bases aligning to TRBD1. Germline CDR1 SGHDT, CDR2 YYEEEE. V was clipped by 2 bases and J by 5 bases; unmatched bases: 7. The CDR3 totals 15 residues. The CDR3 bases are TGTGCCAGCAGCTTCAACAGGGGGCAATGGGAGACCCAGTACTTC. Translating it yields CASSFNRGQWETQYF.

A few counts support this clone. The V and J genes are TRBV27 and TRBJ1-2, with D unresolved. Germline lookup yields CDR1 MNHEY and CDR2 SMNVEV (reference sequence). The V end was cut by 5 bases, the J end by 5 bases, with 12 bases between. The CDR3 loop spans 13 amino acids. CDR3 in DNA: TGTGCCAGCAGTCCATTCCCGGGATATGGCTACACCTTC. It is translated as CASSPFPGYGYTF.

This clone was found once. The rearrangement joins TRBV6-1 to TRBJ1-5, with no clear D. Deletions cut 6 bases from V and 4 bases from J, with 16 bases between. CDR1 is MNHNS and CDR2 is SASEGT in the germline V gene. This CDR3 contains 15 residues. DNA for the CDR3: TGTGCCAGCAGGCCTAGAGGGAGAGGTAATCAGCCCCAGCATTTT. It is translated as CASRPRGRGNQPQHF.

V gene TRBV5-1 combines with J gene TRBJ2-2; a weak D match, TRBD1 (6 bases). This CDR3 is built from 16 residues. V lost 2 bases to trimming and J lost 1 base, with 12 bases between them. Germline V gives CDR1 SGHRS, CDR2 YFSETQ. In DNA form, the CDR3 reads TGCGCCAGCAGCTTTTATCCCAGGGGGAACACCGGGGAGCTGTTTTTT. Its translation is CASSFYPRGNTGELFF.

The V call is TRBV4-1, the J call TRBJ2-1, with 7 nucleotides matching TRBD1. Per germline, CDR1 MGHRA and CDR2 YSYEKL. V was clipped by 3 bases and J by 5 bases; unmatched bases: 7. The CDR3 sequence is 15 residues long. The DNA of the CDR3 is TGCGCCAGCAGCCAGAGACAGGGTGGGGACAATGAGCAGTTCTTC. As protein: CASSQRQGGDNEQFF.

This chain uses TRBV13 with TRBJ2-1, with 7 bases lining up with TRBD2. The CDR3 extends over 14 amino acids. Germline lookup yields CDR1 PRHDT and CDR2 FYEKMQ (reference sequence). With V trimmed by 5 bases and J by 7 bases, 8 bases remained unmatched. CDR3 amino acids: CASSPKTSSNEQFF. The CDR3 nucleotides read TGTGCCAGCAGCCCAAAGACTAGCAGTAATGAGCAGTTCTTC.

The rearrangement joins TRBV6-1 to TRBJ1-5; maybe TRBD1 (6 bases). Germline V gene lookup returns CDR1 MNHNS and CDR2 SASEGT. The CDR3 loop spans 14 amino acids. Trimming removed 1 base at V and 3 bases at J, with 7 bases between. CDR3: CASSEGQVNQPQHF. CDR3 sequence (DNA): TGTGCCAGCAGTGAAGGACAGGTCAATCAGCCCCAGCATTTT.

The chain is built from TRBV6-5 and TRBJ2-7, with D possibly being TRBD1 (7 bases). Germline CDR1 reads MNHEY; CDR2 reads SVGAGI. The CDR3 covers 15 residues. With 4 bases removed from V and 3 bases from J, the gap between germline ends came to 16 bases. CDR3 DNA sequence: TGTGCCAGCAGTTGGACAGGAGGGCCCTACTACGAGCAGTACTTC. Protein product: CASSWTGGPYYEQYF.